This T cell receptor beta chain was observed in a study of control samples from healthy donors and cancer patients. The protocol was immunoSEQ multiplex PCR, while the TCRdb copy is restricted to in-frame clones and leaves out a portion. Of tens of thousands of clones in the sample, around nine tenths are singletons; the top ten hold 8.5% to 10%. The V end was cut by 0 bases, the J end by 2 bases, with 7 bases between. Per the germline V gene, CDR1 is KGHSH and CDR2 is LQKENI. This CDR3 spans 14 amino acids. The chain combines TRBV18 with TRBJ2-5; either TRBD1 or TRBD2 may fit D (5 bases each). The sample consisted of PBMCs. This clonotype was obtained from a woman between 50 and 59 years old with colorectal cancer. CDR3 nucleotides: TGTGCCAGCTCACCACCTGAGGGGCAAGAGACCCAGTACTTC. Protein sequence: CASSPPEGQETQYF.